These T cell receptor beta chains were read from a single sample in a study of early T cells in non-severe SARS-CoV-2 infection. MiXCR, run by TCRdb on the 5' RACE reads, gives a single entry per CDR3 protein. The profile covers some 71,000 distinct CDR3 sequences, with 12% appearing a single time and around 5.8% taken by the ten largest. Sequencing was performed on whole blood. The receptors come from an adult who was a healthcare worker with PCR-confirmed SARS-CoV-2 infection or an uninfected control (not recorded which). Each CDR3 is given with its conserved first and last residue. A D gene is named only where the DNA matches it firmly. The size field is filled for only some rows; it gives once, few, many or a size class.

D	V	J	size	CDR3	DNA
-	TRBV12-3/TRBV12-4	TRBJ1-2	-	CASSLTLGSGYTF	TGTGCCAGCAGTCTGACCCTCGGTTCTGGCTACACCTTC
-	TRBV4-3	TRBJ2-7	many	CASSPQTGPVLGEQYF	TGCGCCAGCAGCCCCCAGACCGGGCCTGTTTTGGGCGAGCAGTACTTC
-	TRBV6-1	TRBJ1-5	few	CASSEKGYQPQHF	TGTGCCAGCAGTGAAAAGGGTTATCAGCCCCAGCATTTT
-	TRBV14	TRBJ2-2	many	CASSQVRGPGELFF	TGTGCCAGCAGCCAAGTGCGGGGACCCGGGGAGCTGTTTTTT
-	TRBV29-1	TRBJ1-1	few	CSVRLLLLGTEAFF	TGCAGCGTCCGATTATTACTGCTGGGCACTGAAGCTTTCTTT
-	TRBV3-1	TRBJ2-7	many	CASSQGWSIPASEQYF	TGTGCCAGCAGCCAAGGGTGGAGTATTCCGGCAAGCGAGCAGTACTTC
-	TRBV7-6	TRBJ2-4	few	CASSFGRRLAKNIQYF	TGTGCCAGCAGCTTCGGCAGACGACTAGCCAAAAACATTCAGTACTTC
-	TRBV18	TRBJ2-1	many	CASSQTGTPYNEQFF	TGTGCCAGCTCACAGACCGGGACTCCCTACAATGAGCAGTTCTTC
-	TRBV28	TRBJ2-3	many	CAGEKRNTDTQYF	TGTGCGGGCGAAAAGAGGAACACAGATACGCAGTATTTT
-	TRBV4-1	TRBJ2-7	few	CASSQEPTLIEQYF	TGCGCCAGCAGCCAAGAGCCTACTCTAATCGAGCAGTACTTC
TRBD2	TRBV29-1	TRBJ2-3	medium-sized	CSVWGLADDSTDTQYF	TGCAGCGTTTGGGGACTAGCGGATGACTCTACAGATACGCAGTATTTT
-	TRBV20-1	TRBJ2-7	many	CSARDLGSYEQYF	TGCAGTGCTAGAGATCTGGGCTCCTACGAGCAGTACTTC
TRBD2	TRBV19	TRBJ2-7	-	CASSAASGSVYEQYF	TGTGCCAGTAGTGCCGCTAGCGGGAGTGTCTACGAGCAGTACTTC
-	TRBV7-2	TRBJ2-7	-	CASSLADSYEQYF	TGTGCCAGCAGCTTAGCGGACTCCTACGAGCAGTACTTC
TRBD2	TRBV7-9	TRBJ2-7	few	CASSGGRIYEQYF	TGTGCCAGCAGTGGCGGGAGAATCTACGAGCAGTACTTC
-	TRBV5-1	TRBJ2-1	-	CASSLASEYNEQFF	TGCGCCAGCAGCCTCGCCTCTGAGTACAATGAGCAGTTCTTC
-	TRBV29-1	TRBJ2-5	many	CSVEGMAETQYF	TGCAGCGTTGAGGGCATGGCAGAGACCCAGTACTTC
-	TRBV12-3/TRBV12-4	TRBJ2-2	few	CASSSSAGELFF	TGTGCCAGCAGTTCATCCGCCGGGGAGCTGTTTTTT
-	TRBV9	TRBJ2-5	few	CASSVNIARTEETQYF	TGTGCCAGCAGCGTAAATATAGCGCGGACGGAAGAGACCCAGTACTTC
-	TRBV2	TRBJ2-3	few	CASSERVDTQYF	TGTGCCAGCAGTGAAAGGGTAGATACGCAGTATTTT
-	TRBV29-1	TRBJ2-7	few	CSVEINRDGAYEQYF	TGCAGCGTTGAAATAAACCGGGACGGTGCCTACGAGCAGTACTTC
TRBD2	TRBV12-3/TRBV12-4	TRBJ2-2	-	CASSPGGPDGELFF	TGTGCCAGCAGCCCGGGGGGGCCGGACGGGGAGCTGTTTTTT
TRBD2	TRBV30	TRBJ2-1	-	CARSGTSGSSWGEQFF	TGTGCCCGATCCGGGACTAGCGGGAGCAGTTGGGGTGAGCAGTTCTTC
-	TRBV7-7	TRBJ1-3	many	CASSPMAGNTIYF	TGTGCCAGCAGCCCCATGGCTGGAAACACCATATATTTT